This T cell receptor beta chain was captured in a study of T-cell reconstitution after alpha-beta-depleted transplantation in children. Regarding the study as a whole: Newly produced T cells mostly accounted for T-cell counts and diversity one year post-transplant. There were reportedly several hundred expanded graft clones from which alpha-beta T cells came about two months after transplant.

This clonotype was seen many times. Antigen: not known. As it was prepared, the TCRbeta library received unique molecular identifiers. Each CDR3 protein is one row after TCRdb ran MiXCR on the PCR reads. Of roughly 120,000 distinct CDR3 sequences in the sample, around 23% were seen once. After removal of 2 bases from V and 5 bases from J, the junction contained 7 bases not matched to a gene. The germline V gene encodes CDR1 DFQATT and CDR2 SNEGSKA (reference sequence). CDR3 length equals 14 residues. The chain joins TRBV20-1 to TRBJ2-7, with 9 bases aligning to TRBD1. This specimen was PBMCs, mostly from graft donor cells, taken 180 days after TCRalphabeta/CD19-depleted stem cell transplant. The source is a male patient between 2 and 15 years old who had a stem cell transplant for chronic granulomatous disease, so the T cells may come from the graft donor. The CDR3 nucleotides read TGCAGTGCTAGACGTCCGGACAGGGGTGACGAGCAGTACTTC. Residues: CSARRPDRGDEQYF.